A single sample is the source of the 22 T cell receptor beta chains below, sequenced in a study of blood T cell repertoires in COVID-19. The method was immunoSEQ multiplex PCR; TCRdb's version includes in-frame clones alone and lacks a portion of them. The sample includes about 54,000 clones, 70% to 90% of them seen just once. What was sequenced was peripheral blood. These receptors all come from a human donor in a cohort sampled during active COVID-19.

This clone was seen only a few times. V is TRBV19 and J is TRBJ1-2; 12 bases line up with TRBD1. With 5 bases clipped from V and 7 bases from J, the junction kept 8 bases outside the gene matches. Germline V CDR1 and CDR2: LNHDA, SQIVND (reference sequence). CDR3 length equals 15 residues. In nucleotides, the CDR3 is TGTGCCAGTAGTGGTCCGGGACAGGGGGCAAGTGGCTACACCTTC. Translated: CASSGPGQGASGYTF.

The chain uses TRBV7-2 and TRBJ2-3, with 9 nucleotides matching TRBD1. Germline loops: CDR1 SGHTA, CDR2 FQGNSA. The CDR3 runs to 16 residues. After removal of 4 bases from V and 1 base from J, the junction contained 6 bases not matched to a gene. The CDR3 here is CASSSTGGVGTDTQYF. The CDR3 bases are TGTGCCAGCAGCTCCACAGGGGGCGTCGGCACAGATACGCAGTATTTT.

The CDR3 is CAWSVLAGVSDTQYF. Here the CDR3 DNA reads TGTGCCTGGAGTGTTCTAGCGGGAGTGTCAGATACGCAGTATTTT. The rearrangement links TRBV30 to TRBJ2-3; 10 bases agree with TRBD2. From germline, CDR1 is GTSNPN and CDR2 SVGIG (reference sequence). The CDR3 covers 15 residues. V lost 0 bases and J lost 4; bases outside the gene matches: 4. Variable domain in full (rest from reference TRBV30 and TRBJ2-3): SQTIHQWPATLVQPVGSPLSLECTVEGTSNPNLYWYRQAAGRGLQLLFYSVGIGQISSEVPQNLSASRPQDRQFILSSKKLLLSDSGFYLCAWSVLAGVSDTQYFGPGTRLTVL.

The chain links TRBV7-2 to TRBJ2-1; possibly TRBD2 for D (6 bases). The CDR3 totals 15 residues. The V gene lost 0 bases and the J gene lost 7 bases, with 13 bases spanning the gap. The germline V gene has CDR1 SGHTA and CDR2 FQGNSA. CDR3 coding DNA: TGTGCCAGCAGCTTAGCGGGAGCGGGTTTTAATGAGCAGTTCTTC. It translates to CASSLAGAGFNEQFF.

The chain recombines TRBV5-1 with TRBJ1-1; D perhaps matches TRBD1 (6 bases). The CDR3 extends over 15 amino acids. CDR1 and CDR2 (germline): SGHRS, YFSETQ. Trimming took off 0 bases at V and 0 bases at J, with 9 bases between the two ends. The DNA for the CDR3 is TGCGCCAGCAGCTTGGCTGGACAGATGAACACTGAAGCTTTCTTT. Protein sequence: CASSLAGQMNTEAFF.

This chain joins TRBV29-1 and TRBJ2-3; TRBD1 might be the D (8 bases). CDR3 size: 17 residues. The V gene's germline CDR1 is SQVTM and CDR2 ANQGSEA. Between the trimmed V and J ends, which lost 6 bases and 3 bases, there was a span of 25 bases. CDR3 sequence: CSVITGGTTKGTDTQYF. The CDR3 DNA reads TGCAGCGTAATAACAGGGGGGACTACTAAGGGGACAGATACGCAGTATTTT.

V gene TRBV4-1 combines with J gene TRBJ2-6; D call uncertain. With 5 bases removed from V and 3 bases from J, the gap between germline ends came to 8 bases. Per germline, CDR1 MGHRA and CDR2 YSYEKL. CDR3 length: 14 residues. In DNA, the CDR3 is TGCGCCAGCAGCGGTGAGCTTGGGGCCAACGTCCTGACTTTC. Translated, it gives CASSGELGANVLTF.

The CDR3 reads CASSLLGSGRALETQYF. As DNA, the CDR3 is TGCGCCAGCAGCTTGCTTGGTAGCGGGAGGGCCTTGGAGACCCAGTACTTC. The V and J genes are TRBV5-1 and TRBJ2-5; TRBD2 agrees at 11 bases. There are 17 residues in the CDR3. The V gene's germline CDR1 is SGHRS and CDR2 YFSETQ. The V segment lost 1 base and the J segment 5 bases; nucleotides outside the gene matches: 10.

V usage is TRBV28 and J usage is TRBJ2-7, with D possibly being TRBD2 (6 bases). CDR1 is MDHEN, CDR2 SYDVKM, per germline. V was pared by 4 bases and J by 0 bases, with 13 bases between. This CDR3 contains 15 residues. The CDR3 loop reads CASSSPGSSSYEQYF. CDR3 sequence (DNA): TGTGCCAGCAGTTCTCCCGGGAGCAGCTCCTACGAGCAGTACTTC.

The CDR3 DNA reads as TGTGCCAGCAGCCAAGATAGATCTAACCGGAGCGAGCAGTACTTC. Its protein product is CASSQDRSNRSEQYF. This chain connects TRBV3-1 (or the pseudogene TRBV3-2) to TRBJ2-7; no clear D gene. Germline V gene sequence: CDR1 LGHDT, CDR2 YNNKEL (reference sequence). Trimming took 0 bases from V and 6 from J, leaving 15 bases between them. The CDR3 length is 15 residues.

This rearrangement joins TRBV7-9 to TRBJ1-3, with a tentative D call TRBD1 (6 bases). Trimming took 5 bases from V and 8 from J, leaving 13 bases between them. This CDR3 is 13 amino acids long. Germline V gene lookup returns CDR1 SEHNR and CDR2 FQNEAQ (reference sequence). In DNA form, the CDR3 reads TGTGCCAGCAGCCCCAGGGGCCCGGACACCATATATTTT. This sequence encodes CASSPRGPDTIYF.

The CDR3 region is CASSYLQGGLGYTF. CDR3 coding DNA: TGTGCCAGCAGTTACCTACAGGGTGGATTGGGCTACACCTTC. This chain connects TRBV6-5 to TRBJ1-2, with D perhaps TRBD1 (6 bases). CDR1 MNHEY and CDR2 SVGAGI come from the germline V gene. The V end was cut by 2 bases, the J end by 8 bases, with 15 bases between. CDR3 length equals 14 residues.

The chain links TRBV10-3 to TRBJ1-3, with D perhaps TRBD1 (6 bases). This CDR3 spans 16 amino acids. Trimming pared 3 bases from V and 4 bases from J, leaving 16 bases between. Germline CDR1 is ENHRY and CDR2 is SYGVKD. For the CDR3, the DNA is TGTGCCATCAGTGAATCCGGGACAAATTTCGGAAACACCATATATTTT. This codes for CAISESGTNFGNTIYF.

This chain connects TRBV19 to TRBJ2-7; 8 bases are shared with TRBD1. V was clipped by 1 base and J by 2 bases; unmatched bases: 4. CDR1 is LNHDA, CDR2 SQIVND, per germline (reference sequence). This CDR3 contains 15 residues. CDR3 protein: CASSIGRRGPYEQYF. In nucleotides, the CDR3 is TGTGCCAGTAGTATAGGGCGCAGGGGGCCCTACGAGCAGTACTTC.

In its sample, this clone was seen a few times. This chain links TRBV4-3 with TRBJ1-6; a possible D gene is TRBD1 (6 bases). The V end lost 0 bases, the J end lost 5 bases, and 17 bases lay between the germline ends. The germline V gene has CDR1 LGHNA and CDR2 YSLEER. CDR3 size: 18 residues. The CDR3 region is CASSQERQGPYNNSPLHF. CDR3 in DNA: TGCGCCAGCAGCCAAGAACGCCAGGGGCCCTACAATAATTCACCCCTCCACTTT.

This chain connects TRBV11-3 to TRBJ2-1; D not resolved. The CDR3 is 16 amino acids. CDR1 is SGHNT, CDR2 YENEEA, per germline. V was clipped by 5 bases and J by 0 bases, with 14 bases between them. The CDR3 is CASSHHYSSSYNEQFF. The CDR3 DNA follows: TGTGCCAGCAGCCATCACTACTCCAGCTCCTACAATGAGCAGTTCTTC.

The rearrangement uses TRBV18 and TRBJ1-5; no clear D gene. The CDR3 loop spans 15 amino acids. The V end was cut by 0 bases, the J end by 0 bases, with 6 bases between. Germline CDR1 KGHSH, CDR2 LQKENI. The CDR3 region is CASSPPTGSNQPQHF. CDR3 DNA: TGTGCCAGCTCACCACCGACTGGTAGCAATCAGCCCCAGCATTTT.

This clone has only one observation. CDR3 coding DNA: TGTGCCAGCAGCCCGTGGGCCCCAGAGACCCAGTACTTC. Its translation is CASSPWAPETQYF. V is TRBV7-9 and J is TRBJ2-5; D unresolved. The CDR3 has 13 residues. V was clipped by 5 bases and J by 4 bases, with 11 bases between them. The V gene's germline CDR1 is SEHNR and CDR2 FQNEAQ (reference sequence).

The gene calls are TRBV28 and TRBJ2-4; TRBD1 matches 8 bases. V shed 5 bases, J shed 2 bases, and the junction held 2 bases outside the gene matches. Germline V gene data show CDR1 as MDHEN and CDR2 as SYDVKM. The CDR3 contains 14 residues. The CDR3 is CASSPGGSKNIQYF. For the CDR3, the DNA is TGTGCCAGCAGTCCAGGGGGCTCCAAAAACATTCAGTACTTC.

The gene calls are TRBV27 and TRBJ1-2, with TRBD1 identical over 7 bases. The V segment lost 4 bases and the J segment 8 bases; nucleotides outside the gene matches: 13. Germline CDR1 is MNHEY and CDR2 is SMNVEV (reference sequence). This CDR3 is 15 amino acids long. The CDR3 sequence is CASSSRDSFLRGYTF. The CDR3 DNA follows: TGTGCCAGCAGTTCCCGGGACAGCTTCCTTCGAGGCTACACCTTC.

The gene calls are TRBV20-1 and TRBJ1-2, with D unclear. The CDR3 sequence is 11 residues long. Trimming took off 3 bases at V and 4 bases at J, with 6 bases between the two ends. Per germline, CDR1 DFQATT and CDR2 SNEGSKA (reference sequence). This CDR3 is CSAREIYGYTF. The CDR3 coding sequence is TGCAGTGCTAGGGAGATCTATGGCTACACCTTC.

The chain recombines TRBV4-3 with TRBJ1-2, with TRBD1 matching over 8 bases. From germline, CDR1 is LGHNA and CDR2 YSLEER. Unmatched junction bases numbered 2, after V lost 3 bases and J lost 5 bases. CDR3 length: 13 residues. CDR3 protein: CASSQYRGYGYTF. The CDR3 region has the DNA TGCGCCAGCAGCCAGTACAGGGGGTATGGCTACACCTTC.